This TCR beta chain was recorded in a study of CD8 T cells in ankylosing spondylitis. MiXCR was run by TCRdb on the 5' RACE reads, yielding one entry per CDR3 protein. The sample includes 750,000 to 850,000 distinct CDR3 sequences, roughly 10% of them seen just once. The ends were cut back, 2 bases at V and 3 bases at J, with 10 bases in the middle. CDR1 is SGHRS, CDR2 YFSETQ, per germline. This CDR3 region has 14 residues. This clonotype was seen ten or more times. Its target is unknown. Overall study findings and caveats: The study identified a TCR beta motif of seven or eight highly homologous variants that appeared characteristic of ankylosing spondylitis blood.

The chain combines TRBV5-1 with TRBJ2-3; possibly TRBD1 for D (5 bases). Sequencing input: blood, either unsorted or a sorted T cell fraction (not recorded which). The sequence was obtained from a male donor with ankylosing spondylitis. The CDR3 DNA sequence: TGCGCCAGCAGCTTAGGAAGGGGTACAGATACGCAGTATTTT. Protein sequence: CASSLGRGTDTQYF.